This record covers a single T cell receptor beta chain. The data were taken from a study of siplizumab effects on memory and regulatory T cells. The CDR3 sequence is 15 residues long. CDR1 and CDR2 (germline): LNHDA, SQIVND (reference sequence). V shed 6 bases and J shed 7 bases, with 18 bases lying between them. Profiled with immunoSEQ multiplex PCR; TCRdb holds only in-frame clones, not every one. The table includes 90,000 to 110,000 clones, roughly 91% detected once. The source of this sequence is a human donor in good health. The chain couples TRBV19 to TRBJ1-4; tentatively, D is TRBD1 (5 bases). The sequenced material came from CD4+ T cells sorted from blood. DNA of the CDR3: TGTGCCAGTAGCCGGGAATCAGGGTACGGTGAAAAACTGTTTTTT. Translating it yields CASSRESGYGEKLFF.